The clone carrying this TCR beta chain was recorded a few times. These data originate in a study of regulatory T cells in long-lasting Graves disease. Combining iRepertoire HTBI primers with Arm-PCR of CDR3 regions, the authors built TCR beta libraries. TCRdb passed the multiplex PCR reads through MiXCR, listing each CDR3 protein once. This table holds just over 600,000 distinct CDR3 sequences, 16% found once. Time point meaning: newly diagnosed GD, antithyroid drugs for less than 3 months. The TCR library was prepared using RNA isolated from PBMCs. Germline loops: CDR1 MNHNS, CDR2 SASEGT. Trimming removed 6 bases from V and 3 bases from J, with 15 bases in between. This CDR3 contains 15 residues. The sample was also linked to a second study, of T cells in Graves' hyperthyroidism and ophthalmopathy.

This chain links TRBV6-1 with TRBJ2-1; D is perhaps TRBD2 (6 bases). This TCR was recovered from a young woman with Graves disease. The specimen was peripheral blood mononuclear cells (PBMCs), collected at new diagnosis, from a patient treated with antithyroid drugs. CDR3 residues: CASSSASANYNEQFF. In nucleotides, the CDR3 is TGTGCCAGCAGCTCCGCTAGCGCAAACTACAATGAGCAGTTCTTC.